This T cell receptor (beta chain) was profiled in a study of molecular identifiers for immune sequencing clone quantification. This clonotype was recorded at least ten times. With 10%, 30% or 50% of RNA, roughly 17,000 to 1,000,000 naive CD8 T cells were sequenced. The CD8+CD4-CCR7+CD45RA+ phenotype defined the sorted naive CD8 T cells. Trimming stripped 6 bases from V and 1 base from J, with 13 bases between. The CDR3 has 15 amino acids. The V gene's germline CDR1 is LNHDA and CDR2 SQIVND (reference sequence). TCRdb redid the calling of the PCR reads with MiXCR, one entry per CDR3 protein. The sample has 300,000 to 350,000 distinct CDR3 sequences; over 20% are singletons.

The chain recombines TRBV19 with TRBJ1-5; D may be TRBD1 (6 bases). Specimen: naive CD8+ T cells from blood, with Jurkat cell RNA spiked in. As for subset: FACS-sorted CD8+CD4-CCR7+CD45RA+ naive T cells. The sequence was obtained from a human donor in good health. Some libraries in this study had Jurkat cell RNA spiked in. The CDR3 nucleotides are TGTGCCAGTAGGACCGGGACACGGAGCAATCAGCCCCAGCATTTT. Translating gives CASRTGTRSNQPQHF.